Listed here is a single TCR beta chain. The sample originates from a study of blood T cell repertoires in COVID-19. Study as a whole: COVID-19 samples, acute and convalescent, were from the United States, Italy and Spain. Sample material is recorded as cDNA or gDNA derived from T cells, B-cell-depleted T cells, or PBMCs.

Original data processing: Estimated nucleated cell counts came from reference gene primer amplification. Using immunoSEQ multiplex PCR, the repertoire was profiled, and TCRdb retains in-frame clones only, with some absent. From that table come the V and J calls and clone size; the DNA was used to work out D and trimming. The sample contains fewer than 150,000 clones, over 65% of which appear only once. V lost 5 bases and J 2 bases, leaving 3 bases between the germline ends. Germline CDR1 MNHEY, CDR2 SVGEGT. This CDR3 is built from 11 residues. The sample was peripheral blood. The sequence was collected from a human donor with acute or convalescent COVID-19. The donor label of this sample is uncertain. V and J are TRBV6-2 or TRBV6-3 and TRBJ2-5; D remains unclear. The CDR3 DNA reads as TGTGCCAGCAGTCCGCAAGAGACCCAGTACTTC. This codes for CASSPQETQYF.